These T cell receptor beta chains were read from a single sample in a study of radiotherapy plus CTLA-4 blockade in lung cancer. TCRdb's copy holds only in-frame clones and misses some; the assay was immunoSEQ multiplex PCR. The sample lists 85,000 to 120,000 clones; about 83% were seen once. This sample comprised peripheral blood, obtained from a patient treated with radiotherapy plus ipilimumab. These receptors were obtained from a human donor with non-small cell lung cancer that progressed on radiotherapy plus ipilimumab. Some clones in this sample may be carry-over from other donors' samples. Both conserved end residues are part of each CDR3. Each record gives: J gene, V gene, clone size, D gene, CDR3 protein, CDR3 DNA. D genes are given only for firm matches. Clone size is shown for a subset of rows, as once, few, many or a class of expanded clone.

j_call: TRBJ2-1
v_call: TRBV5-4
clone_size: once
d_call: NA
cdr3_aa: CASSLGGVQTYNEQFF
cdr3_nt: TGTGCCAGCAGCTTGGGCGGGGTACAAACCTACAATGAGCAGTTCTTC

j_call: TRBJ1-2
v_call: TRBV4-3
clone_size: NA
d_call: NA
cdr3_aa: CASSQESENYGYTF
cdr3_nt: TGCGCCAGCAGCCAAGAATCTGAAAACTATGGCTACACCTTC

j_call: TRBJ1-6
v_call: TRBV30
clone_size: few
d_call: NA
cdr3_aa: CAWQDSLDSPLHF
cdr3_nt: TGTGCCTGGCAGGACAGCCTCGATTCACCCCTCCACTTT

j_call: TRBJ2-5
v_call: TRBV18
clone_size: once
d_call: NA
cdr3_aa: CASSPPGRYQETQYF
cdr3_nt: TGTGCCAGCTCACCACCGGGCCGGTACCAAGAGACCCAGTACTTC

j_call: TRBJ1-4
v_call: TRBV7-9
clone_size: NA
d_call: NA
cdr3_aa: CASSLGDVSNEKLFF
cdr3_nt: TGTGCCAGCAGCTTAGGGGATGTGAGTAATGAAAAACTGTTTTTT

j_call: TRBJ2-3
v_call: TRBV9
clone_size: NA
d_call: NA
cdr3_aa: CASSTRADTQYF
cdr3_nt: TGTGCCAGCAGCACTCGGGCAGATACGCAGTATTTT

j_call: TRBJ1-1
v_call: TRBV4-3
clone_size: NA
d_call: TRBD1
cdr3_aa: CASSRLTGALFGNTEAFF
cdr3_nt: TGCGCCAGCAGCCGGTTGACAGGGGCCCTCTTCGGGAACACTGAAGCTTTCTTT

j_call: TRBJ2-7
v_call: TRBV9
clone_size: once
d_call: TRBD2
cdr3_aa: CASSRTSTYEQYF
cdr3_nt: TGTGCCAGCAGTCGGACTAGTACCTACGAGCAGTACTTC

j_call: TRBJ2-7
v_call: TRBV6-7
clone_size: NA
d_call: TRBD2
cdr3_aa: CAGLRGGHFVSWTFNHSYEQYF
cdr3_nt: TGTGCCGGACTGAGGGGAGGGCACTTCGTTTCTTGGACTTTTAACCACTCCTACGAGCAGTACTTC

j_call: TRBJ2-1
v_call: TRBV6-1
clone_size: NA
d_call: NA
cdr3_aa: CASVEGALSYNEQFF
cdr3_nt: TGTGCCAGCGTGGAGGGGGCCCTCTCCTACAATGAGCAGTTCTTC

j_call: TRBJ2-3
v_call: TRBV10-3
clone_size: few
d_call: TRBD2
cdr3_aa: CAISATSGSTDTQYF
cdr3_nt: TGTGCCATCAGTGCAACTAGCGGGAGCACAGATACGCAGTATTTT

j_call: TRBJ2-6
v_call: TRBV4-2
clone_size: NA
d_call: NA
cdr3_aa: CASGQGENSGANVLTF
cdr3_nt: TGTGCCAGCGGCCAAGGTGAGAACTCTGGGGCCAACGTCCTGACTTTC

j_call: TRBJ1-1
v_call: TRBV7-9
clone_size: NA
d_call: TRBD1
cdr3_aa: CASSLYTGTGWAFF
cdr3_nt: TGTGCCAGCAGCTTATATACTGGGACAGGTTGGGCTTTCTTT

j_call: TRBJ2-6
v_call: TRBV18
clone_size: NA
d_call: TRBD1
cdr3_aa: CASSRGQGSSGANVLTF
cdr3_nt: TGTGCCAGCTCACGAGGACAGGGAAGCTCTGGGGCCAACGTCCTGACTTTC

j_call: TRBJ1-3
v_call: TRBV4-3
clone_size: NA
d_call: NA
cdr3_aa: CASSQDLIGGGFSGNTIYF
cdr3_nt: TGCGCCAGCAGCCAAGATTTAATCGGTGGGGGGTTTTCTGGAAACACCATATATTTT

j_call: TRBJ1-1
v_call: TRBV9
clone_size: NA
d_call: NA
cdr3_aa: CASSVSNTEAFF
cdr3_nt: TGTGCCAGCAGCGTATCAAACACTGAAGCTTTCTTT

j_call: TRBJ1-2
v_call: TRBV19
clone_size: NA
d_call: TRBD1
cdr3_aa: CASSILGQGVDYGYTF
cdr3_nt: TGTGCCAGTAGTATCTTGGGGCAGGGGGTGGACTATGGCTACACCTTC

j_call: TRBJ2-4
v_call: TRBV28
clone_size: NA
d_call: TRBD1
cdr3_aa: CASSPGTEEKNIQYF
cdr3_nt: TGTGCCAGCAGTCCCGGGACAGAGGAGAAAAACATTCAGTACTTC

j_call: TRBJ2-1
v_call: TRBV6-4
clone_size: NA
d_call: TRBD1
cdr3_aa: CASSGGQGPFNEQFF
cdr3_nt: TGTGCCAGCAGCGGGGGACAGGGTCCATTCAATGAGCAGTTCTTC

j_call: TRBJ1-2
v_call: TRBV6-5
clone_size: NA
d_call: TRBD1
cdr3_aa: CASTRWGTGVYTF
cdr3_nt: TGTGCCAGCACCCGGTGGGGGACAGGTGTTTACACCTTC

j_call: TRBJ2-3
v_call: TRBV7-9
clone_size: NA
d_call: NA
cdr3_aa: CASSFPRDTQYF
cdr3_nt: TGTGCCAGCAGCTTCCCTCGCGATACGCAGTATTTT

j_call: TRBJ1-4
v_call: TRBV4-2
clone_size: once
d_call: NA
cdr3_aa: CASSQRRQDYEKLFF
cdr3_nt: TGTGCCAGCAGCCAGAGACGACAGGATTATGAAAAACTGTTTTTT

j_call: TRBJ2-7
v_call: TRBV6-6
clone_size: NA
d_call: TRBD1
cdr3_aa: CASSYPGQGFYEQYF
cdr3_nt: TGTGCCAGCAGTTACCCGGGACAGGGGTTCTACGAGCAGTACTTC